What follows are 32 T cell receptor beta chains derived from one specimen sequenced in a study of T cell repertoires in cytomegalovirus infection. Their specific antigens are unknown. A single record per CDR3 protein comes from TCRdb applying MiXCR to the reads. This table has a few hundred thousand distinct CDR3 sequences, roughly a fifth appearing once. The material sequenced was cultured PBMCs, taken from culture after CMV antigen stimulation. These receptors all stem from a human donor in good health (CMV status not recorded). Some clones in this sample may be carry-over from other donors' samples.

This clonotype was observed many times. The genes are TRBV7-2 and TRBJ1-6, with unresolved D. Germline loops: CDR1 SGHTA, CDR2 FQGNSA. The CDR3 length is 13 residues. V lost 4 bases, J lost 17 bases, and 18 bases lay in between. In DNA, the CDR3 is TGTGCCAGCAGCTCCTCAGGTGGGCTCTCGGTCCACTTT. This gives the protein CASSSSGGLSVHF. The whole variable domain, filled in from reference TRBV7-2 and TRBJ1-6, reads GAGVSQSPSNKVTEKGKDVELRCDPISGHTALYWYRQSLGQGLEFLIYFQGNSAPDKSGLPSDRFSAERTGGSVSTLTIQRTQQEDSAVYLCASSSSGGLSVHFGNGTRLTVT.

This clonotype was counted a few times. The V gene is TRBV4-1, the J gene TRBJ2-2; D remains unclear. This CDR3 comprises 16 residues. Germline CDR1 and CDR2: MGHRA and YSYEKL. V lost 8 bases, J lost 0 bases, and 16 bases lay in between. The CDR3 sequence is CASALLGGPNTGELFF. The CDR3 DNA sequence: TGCGCCAGCGCCCTTCTGGGCGGACCGAACACCGGGGAGCTGTTTTTT.

The chain links TRBV7-2 to TRBJ1-2; D is ambiguous. Trimming shortened V by 0 bases and J by 2 bases, and 7 bases separated the two germline ends. The CDR3 runs to 14 residues. Germline V gene lookup returns CDR1 SGHTA and CDR2 FQGNSA. CDR3 sequence (DNA): TGTGCCAGCAGCTTAGCGCGGATCAACTATGGCTACACCTTC. The encoded protein is CASSLARINYGYTF. The full variable domain, its missing parts supplied by reference TRBV7-2 and TRBJ1-2, is GAGVSQSPSNKVTEKGKDVELRCDPISGHTALYWYRQSLGQGLEFLIYFQGNSAPDKSGLPSDRFSAERTGGSVSTLTIQRTQQEDSAVYLCASSLARINYGYTFGSGTRLTVV.

The CDR3 region is CASSRIWGENEQFF. The CDR3 DNA is TGTGCCAGCAGCCGGATATGGGGGGAAAATGAGCAGTTCTTC. The chain joins TRBV28 to TRBJ2-1, with a possible D match to TRBD2 (6 bases). Germline V gene data show CDR1 as MDHEN and CDR2 as SYDVKM. This CDR3 has 14 residues. Trimming removed 6 bases from V and 7 bases from J, with 16 bases in between. The complete variable domain, with remaining parts taken from reference TRBV28 and TRBJ2-1, reads DVKVTQSSRYLVKRTGEKVFLECVQDMDHENMFWYRQDPGLGLRLIYFSYDVKMKEKGDIPEGYSVSREKKERFSLILESASTNQTSMYLCASSRIWGENEQFFGPGTRLTVL.

This clonotype has just a few counts. V gene TRBV7-3 combines with J gene TRBJ2-3, with a possible D match to TRBD2 (5 bases). The V end was cut by 3 bases, the J end by 3 bases, with 13 bases between. The CDR3 sequence is 15 residues long. From germline, CDR1 is SGHTA and CDR2 FQGTGA. CDR3 DNA: TGTGCCAGCAGCTTTAGACTGGGCGGGACAGATACGCAGTATTTT. Its translation: CASSFRLGGTDTQYF.

This clonotype was found a few times. V usage is TRBV13 and J usage is TRBJ2-7; 7 positions match TRBD2. The germline CDR1 and CDR2 sequences are PRHDT and FYEKMQ (reference sequence). Trimming took 5 bases from V and 4 from J; bases not matched to a gene: 11. The CDR3 totals 15 residues. CDR3: CASSGAGGREYEQYV. The DNA for the CDR3 is TGTGCCAGCAGCGGGGCGGGCGGGAGAGAGTACGAGCAGTACGTC.

The chain combines TRBV27 with TRBJ2-1; TRBD2 matches at 13 bases. The CDR3 is 16 amino acids. Germline V lookup: CDR1 MNHEY, CDR2 SMNVEV (reference sequence). The trim removed 2 bases at V and 9 bases at J, leaving 7 bases unmatched. CDR3 nucleotides: TGTGCCAGCAGTTTAATAGGACTAGCGGGAGTAGGTGAGCAGTTCTTC. Amino acid sequence: CASSLIGLAGVGEQFF.

This clonotype was counted many times. The V call is TRBV6-1, the J call TRBJ2-7; 12 positions match TRBD2. V lost 4 bases and J lost 3; bases outside the gene matches: 1. Germline V gene lookup returns CDR1 MNHNS and CDR2 SASEGT. The CDR3 totals 14 residues. CDR3 DNA sequence: TGTGCCAGCAGTGCGACTAGCGGGGGCTACGAGCAGTACGTC. Translation gives CASSATSGGYEQYV.

At least ten counts were recorded for this clonotype. The rearrangement uses TRBV7-2 and TRBJ2-1; D unclear. Germline values: CDR1 SGHTA, CDR2 FQGNSA. This CDR3 is 14 amino acids long. V was trimmed by 1 base and J by 4 bases, leaving 8 bases between them. The CDR3 DNA is TGTGCCAGCAGCTTAGGCGCAGTTTACAATGAGCAGTTCTTC. This sequence encodes CASSLGAVYNEQFF.

There are many counts of this clonotype. This rearrangement joins TRBV7-2 to TRBJ2-4; 8 bases agree with TRBD1. The J segment lost 8 bases and the V segment lost 5 bases, leaving 8 bases of the junction unmatched. Germline lookup yields CDR1 SGHTA and CDR2 FQGNSA. The CDR3 spans 14 residues. The DNA for the CDR3 is TGTGCCAGCAGCCGGACAGGGTTAATTGACATTCAGTACTTC. Translation gives CASSRTGLIDIQYF.

This clonotype showed up many times. CDR3 sequence: CASSYAIQSYEQYF. For the CDR3, the DNA is TGTGCCAGCAGTTATGCAATACAGTCTTACGAGCAGTACTTC. The V and J genes are TRBV6-2 or TRBV6-3 and TRBJ2-7; D gene unclear. There are 14 residues in the CDR3. Germline V lookup: CDR1 MNHEY, CDR2 SVGEGT. V was pared by 3 bases and J by 4 bases, with 13 bases between.

This clonotype was seen many times. The gene calls are TRBV11-2 and TRBJ1-2; weak D call: TRBD1 (5 bases). The V gene's germline CDR1 is SGHAT and CDR2 FQNNGV. The CDR3 spans 13 residues. Trimming shortened V by 5 bases and J by 3 bases, and 10 bases separated the two germline ends. CDR3 loop: CASSPRGDYGYTF. CDR3 coding DNA: TGTGCCAGCAGCCCTCGGGGGGACTATGGCTACACCTTC. Using reference TRBV11-2 and TRBJ1-2 for the parts outside the CDR3, the full variable domain is EAGVAQSPRYKIIEKRQSVAFWCNPISGHATLYWYQQILGQGPKLLIQFQNNGVVDDSQLPKDRFSAERLKGVDSTLKIQPAKLEDSAVYLCASSPRGDYGYTFGSGTRLTVV.

This clonotype was recorded a few times. The chain uses TRBV19 and TRBJ2-3, with 11 bases lining up with TRBD2. The junction had 7 bases not matched to a gene; V was cut back by 3 bases and J by 8 bases. Germline V gene lookup returns CDR1 LNHDA and CDR2 SQIVND (reference sequence). This CDR3 region has 15 residues. The CDR3: CASSISSGRARTQYF. In DNA, the CDR3 is TGTGCCAGTAGTATCAGTAGCGGGAGGGCCCGTACGCAGTATTTT.

CDR3 protein: CSAPSGSFDEQFF. CDR3 coding DNA: TGCAGTGCACCAAGCGGGAGCTTCGATGAGCAGTTCTTC. V and J are TRBV20-1 and TRBJ2-1; 8 nucleotides align to TRBD2. The germline V gene has CDR1 DFQATT and CDR2 SNEGSKA (reference sequence). This CDR3 has 13 residues. With 6 bases clipped from V and 8 bases from J, the junction kept 9 bases outside the gene matches.

V is TRBV29-1 and J is TRBJ2-1; 13 bases are a match to TRBD2. The ends lost 2 bases at V and 10 bases at J; junction bases unmatched: 8. The germline gives CDR1 SQVTM, CDR2 ANQGSEA. The CDR3 is 15 amino acids. In nucleotides, the CDR3 is TGCAGCGTTGAATCCGGGACTAGCGGGACTGGGGAGCAGTTCTTC. Amino acids: CSVESGTSGTGEQFF.

This clonotype was observed a handful of times. The V and J genes are TRBV20-1 and TRBJ1-2; 7 bases line up with TRBD1. Germline trimming cut 2 bases from V and 0 bases from J; bases unmatched to any gene: 6. CDR1 DFQATT and CDR2 SNEGSKA come from the germline V gene (reference sequence). The CDR3 length is 15 residues. Here the CDR3 DNA reads TGCAGTGCTAGACACAGGGGAGCTCCTAACTATGGCTACACCTTC. Its protein is CSARHRGAPNYGYTF.

The V call is TRBV7-3, the J call TRBJ2-1, with D possibly TRBD2 on 5 matching bases. The CDR3 is 13 amino acids. The ends were cut back, 5 bases at V and 5 bases at J, with 10 bases in the middle. Germline CDR1 SGHTA, CDR2 FQGTGA. This CDR3 is CASSPRANNEQFF. The CDR3 bases are TGTGCCAGCAGCCCGAGGGCAAACAATGAGCAGTTCTTC.

The chain carries TRBV6-5 and TRBJ2-1; D uncertain. This CDR3 contains 15 residues. Trimming pared 0 bases from V and 10 bases from J, leaving 16 bases between. Germline CDR1 reads MNHEY; CDR2 reads SVGAGI. CDR3 DNA: TGTGCCAGCAGTTACTCGGCGGCCGCCAATAAGGAGCAGTTCTTC. Translated, it gives CASSYSAAANKEQFF.

J is TRBJ2-7 and V is TRBV13, with TRBD2 matching 13 bases. This CDR3 spans 21 amino acids. Per the germline V gene, CDR1 is PRHDT and CDR2 is FYEKMQ (reference sequence). Unmatched junction bases numbered 18, after V lost 1 base and J lost 3 bases. The chain's CDR3 is CASSLVRTSGRKGFRIYEQYF. The CDR3 nucleotides read TGTGCCAGCAGCTTAGTCCGGACTAGCGGGAGAAAAGGATTTCGAATCTACGAGCAGTACTTC.

This chain joins TRBV7-9 and TRBJ1-1, with D perhaps TRBD1 (5 bases). This CDR3 region has 16 residues. Trimming removed 2 bases from V and 0 bases from J, with 13 bases in between. Germline V gene data show CDR1 as SEHNR and CDR2 as FQNEAQ (reference sequence). CDR3 sequence (DNA): TGTGCCAGCAGCTTATATCCTCAGGGCATGAACACTGAAGCTTTCTTT. It encodes CASSLYPQGMNTEAFF.

V is TRBV12-3 or TRBV12-4 and J is TRBJ1-4, with D possibly TRBD1 on 6 matching bases. The CDR3 has 16 amino acids. The V and J ends lost 3 bases and 5 bases respectively, with 16 bases between them. The CDR3 region is CASSFDNREANEKLFF. For the CDR3, the DNA is TGTGCCAGCAGTTTCGACAACAGGGAAGCGAATGAAAAACTGTTTTTT.

This clonotype occurred a few times. The CDR3 region has the DNA TGTGCCAGCAGTTACTCAGCAGGGACCCAAGAGACCCAGTACTTC. Amino acid sequence: CASSYSAGTQETQYF. The J gene is TRBJ2-5, the V gene TRBV6-5; D may be TRBD1 or TRBD2 (5 bases each). Germline CDR1 MNHEY, CDR2 SVGAGI. V was shortened by 0 bases and J by 1 base, with 9 bases between the two germline ends. CDR3 length: 15 residues.

CDR3 region: CSATGGPGPNYEQYF. The CDR3 nucleotides read TGCAGTGCAACAGGGGGACCGGGACCAAACTACGAGCAGTACTTC. The rearrangement links TRBV20-1 to TRBJ2-7; 8 bases are a match to TRBD1. Trimming at V came to 6 bases and at J to 3 bases, leaving 13 bases not matched to a gene. The CDR3 totals 15 residues. CDR1 DFQATT and CDR2 SNEGSKA come from the germline V gene (reference sequence).

J is TRBJ2-4 and V is TRBV4-1, with unresolved D. CDR3 length: 16 amino acids. CDR1 and CDR2 from the germline V gene are MGHRA and YSYEKL. With 1 base removed from V and 1 base from J, the gap between germline ends came to 11 bases. Here the CDR3 reads CASSQVGDWAKNIQYF. CDR3 coding DNA: TGCGCCAGCAGCCAAGTAGGAGATTGGGCCAAAAACATTCAGTACTTC.

The V gene is TRBV7-2, the J gene TRBJ2-7, with D perhaps TRBD1 (5 bases). The ends were cut back, 3 bases at V and 0 bases at J, with 9 bases in the middle. CDR3 length: 14 residues. CDR1 and CDR2 from the germline V gene are SGHTA and FQGNSA. CDR3 residues: CASSFSTGSYEQYF. Written as DNA, the CDR3 is TGTGCCAGCAGCTTTAGTACAGGCTCCTACGAGCAGTACTTC.

The chain joins TRBV9 to TRBJ2-6; D ambiguous. Germline lookup yields CDR1 SGDLS and CDR2 YYNGEE. CDR3 length equals 14 residues. The ends were cut back, 4 bases at V and 4 bases at J, with 9 bases in the middle. The CDR3 DNA reads TGTGCCAGCAGCCCCCCTGGGGGGGCCAACGTCCTGACTTTC. Translated: CASSPPGGANVLTF.

The rearrangement joins TRBV12-3 or TRBV12-4 to TRBJ2-7; 11 nucleotides align to TRBD2. This CDR3 contains 14 residues. The J segment lost 6 bases and the V segment lost 5 bases, leaving 6 bases of the junction unmatched. In DNA, the CDR3 is TGTGCCAGCAGTCCTAGACTAGCGGGAAGCGAGCAGTACTTC. It encodes CASSPRLAGSEQYF.

This clonotype was observed a few times. The chain has TRBV6-5 and TRBJ2-6; 10 bases map to TRBD2. The CDR3 has 16 residues. V gave up 5 bases and J gave up 0 bases; unmatched junction bases: 1. The germline CDR1 and CDR2 sequences are MNHEY and SVGAGI. CDR3 in amino acids: CASSLAGVSGANVLTF. CDR3 coding DNA: TGTGCCAGCAGTCTAGCGGGGGTCTCTGGGGCCAACGTCCTGACTTTC.

In this sample, this clonotype turned up many times. This chain uses TRBV7-2 with TRBJ1-1, with D possibly TRBD1 on 6 matching bases. The V and J ends lost 5 bases and 5 bases respectively, with 15 bases between them. This CDR3 has 14 residues. The germline CDR1 and CDR2 sequences are SGHTA and FQGNSA. CDR3 coding DNA: TGTGCCAGCAGCCTCCAAGGGGGAGGGACTGAAGCTTTCTTT. As protein: CASSLQGGGTEAFF.

This chain links TRBV14 with TRBJ1-5; D ambiguous. Germline V CDR1 and CDR2: SGHDN, FVKESK. The CDR3 extends over 14 amino acids. V was cut by 3 bases and J by 7 bases, with 13 bases left in between. CDR3 amino acids: CASSQAGVLQPQHF. CDR3 DNA sequence: TGTGCCAGCAGCCAGGCCGGGGTTTTACAGCCCCAGCATTTT.

The chain carries TRBV7-9 and TRBJ2-7, with TRBD2 matching over 16 bases. Germline CDR1 SEHNR, CDR2 FQNEAQ (reference sequence). The CDR3 extends over 20 amino acids. The ends lost 6 bases at V and 0 bases at J; junction bases unmatched: 14. The CDR3, as DNA: TGTGCCAGCAGTCCTTCTCCGGGACTAGCGGGAGGGGGGAGCTCCTACGAGCAGTACTTC. Its protein product is CASSPSPGLAGGGSSYEQYF.

In its sample, this clonotype was seen a few times. The chain couples TRBV19 to TRBJ1-5; 10 bases are shared with TRBD1. The CDR3 extends over 14 amino acids. From germline, CDR1 is LNHDA and CDR2 SQIVND (reference sequence). With 6 bases clipped from V and 7 bases from J, the junction kept 6 bases outside the gene matches. CDR3 sequence (DNA): TGTGCCAGTAGCGCCGGGACAGGGGTCCAGCCCCAGCATTTT. It is translated as CASSAGTGVQPQHF. Drawing the rest from reference TRBV19 and TRBJ1-5, the complete variable domain is DGGITQSPKYLFRKEGQNVTLSCEQNLNHDAMYWYRQDPGQGLRLIYYSQIVNDFQKGDIAEGYSVSREKKESFPLTVTSAQKNPTAFYLCASSAGTGVQPQHFGDGTRLSIL.